Given below is one T cell receptor (beta chain) in context. Its cognate antigen is unknown. Repertoires were generated with immunoSEQ multiplex PCR, while TCRdb's copy carries only in-frame clones and drops some. The sample contains roughly 93,000 clones, 90% to 95% of which appear only once. Germline V gives CDR1 MGHDK, CDR2 SYGVNS. V was clipped by 7 bases and J by 9 bases; unmatched bases: 14. The CDR3 length is 14 residues. Autoimmune disease history or systemic immunosuppression led to patients being barred. These data are taken from a study of OX40 agonist ivuxolimab in advanced cancers. Across the whole study: Patients were treated with intravenous ivuxolimab, dosed at 0.01 to 10 mg/kg and infused every 2 weeks. Enrollees could have had prior anti-PD-1, anti-PD-L1 or anti-CTLA-4 therapy, which 40% had received. Study-wide results and caveats: In CD8+ T cells, expanded clones were on average more numerous than in CD4+.

This chain connects TRBV25-1 to TRBJ1-2, with 7 bases lining up with TRBD1. This clonotype was obtained from an adult with an advanced solid tumor such as melanoma, head and neck, liver or kidney cancer. The input for sequencing was CD4+ or CD8+ T cells sorted from blood, taken in a trial of the OX40 agonist ivuxolimab. The CDR3 sequence is CASTGTVPFGSYTF. The CDR3 nucleotides are TGTGCCAGCACAGGGACAGTCCCGTTTGGGAGCTACACCTTC.